This passage covers 12 T cell receptor beta chains from one sample sequenced in a study of HIV-infected children after antiretroviral therapy interruption (dated by TCRdb to between 2018 and 2021). The treatment or condition label here, explained by the study, means: PENTA 11 planned treatment interruption arm or continuous ART arm. Library prep was done by 3' RACE. The sequencer listed for this sample is Illumina MiSeq. TCR libraries were generated from RNA by a 3' RACE protocol incorporating unique molecular identifiers so that PCR amplification bias could be corrected. In TCRdb, the public reads were trimmed at Q25 with fastp and aligned with MiXCR, with productive beta chains retained. Under each unique CDR3 protein, matching rows form one entry showing the most common genes and DNA. This sample lists approximately 96,000 distinct CDR3 sequences; 6% to 8.5% were detected once. More than 0.95% of the sample comes from the top ten.

The sequenced sample was CD45RA+ CD4+ T cells from PBMCs, pooled from several time points, obtained from a donor given antiretroviral therapy, either interrupted or continuous. Sample cell subset or site, as interpreted from the label and publication: naive CD4+ CD45RA+ CD45RO- T cells. The receptor set was obtained from a pool of human donors with HIV.

This clonotype was recorded many times. The genes are TRBV27 and TRBJ2-1; possible D gene TRBD2, 5 bases. The V and J ends lost 2 bases and 8 bases respectively, with 13 bases between them. Germline loops: CDR1 MNHEY, CDR2 SMNVEV (reference sequence). The CDR3 length is 14 residues. Written as DNA, the CDR3 is TGTGCCAGCAGTTTAGGGTATAAGAGGGATGAGCAGTTCTTC. Translation gives CASSLGYKRDEQFF.

This clonotype was observed at least ten times. The CDR3 DNA reads TGTGCCAGTAGTCGTAACAGCCTCTCTGGGGCCAACGTCCTGACTTTC. Its translation: CASSRNSLSGANVLTF. The chain joins TRBV19 to TRBJ2-6, with D hard to call. The germline V gene has CDR1 LNHDA and CDR2 SQIVND (reference sequence). The CDR3 covers 16 residues. The V and J ends lost 5 bases and 0 bases respectively, with 11 bases between them.

V gene TRBV11-2 combines with J gene TRBJ2-5; D may be TRBD1 or TRBD2 (5 bases each). V lost 5 bases, J lost 1 base, and 11 bases lay in between. CDR3 size: 14 residues. CDR1 is SGHAT and CDR2 is FQNNGV in the germline V gene. CDR3 sequence: CASSRRDPQETQYF. CDR3 in DNA: TGTGCCAGCAGCCGCCGGGACCCCCAAGAGACCCAGTACTTC.

The sample holds many counts of this clonotype. The chain couples TRBV6-6 to TRBJ2-1; D call uncertain. Germline V lookup: CDR1 MNHNY, CDR2 SVGAGI (reference sequence). V was shortened by 4 bases and J by 7 bases, with 5 bases between the two germline ends. This CDR3 is built from 11 residues. The CDR3 here is CASSSRNEQFF. The CDR3 bases are TGTGCCAGCAGTTCCCGAAATGAGCAGTTCTTC.

J is TRBJ1-1 and V is TRBV29-1, with 7 bases aligning to TRBD1. The CDR3 contains 14 residues. CDR1 and CDR2 (germline): SQVTM, ANQGSEA. Unmatched junction bases numbered 6, after V lost 1 base and J lost 4 bases. Here the CDR3 reads CSVEGRGGGTEAFF. As DNA, the CDR3 is TGCAGCGTTGAAGGCAGGGGGGGTGGCACTGAAGCTTTCTTT.

The chain has TRBV5-6 and TRBJ2-1; 10 bases map to TRBD2. CDR3 length: 15 residues. J lost 7 bases, V lost 5 bases, and 9 bases had no gene match. The germline V gene has CDR1 SGHDT and CDR2 YYEEEE. The CDR3 loop reads CASSSERGGFNEQFF. The CDR3 DNA follows: TGTGCCAGCAGTTCGGAGCGGGGGGGCTTTAATGAGCAGTTCTTC. Variable domain in full (rest from reference TRBV5-6 and TRBJ2-1): DAGVTQSPTHLIKTRGQQVTLRCSPKSGHDTVSWYQQALGQGPQFIFQYYEEEERQRGNFPDRFSGHQFPNYSSELNVNALLLGDSALYLCASSSERGGFNEQFFGPGTRLTVL.

This clonotype turned up a few times. The V call is TRBV11-3, the J call TRBJ2-2, with D possibly being TRBD2 (6 bases). Trimming took off 1 base at V and 0 bases at J, with 15 bases between the two ends. This CDR3 is built from 18 residues. Looked up from germline, CDR1 is SGHNT and CDR2 is YENEEA. In DNA form, the CDR3 reads TGTGCCAGCAGCTTAGTTCACTATGGGGAGGCGAACACCGGGGAGCTGTTTTTT. Its translation is CASSLVHYGEANTGELFF.

This clonotype has a count of ten or more. The CDR3 bases are TGCAGTGCCCTCGGGACAGAAAAAATGAGCTCCTATAATTCACCCCTCCACTTT. Protein product: CSALGTEKMSSYNSPLHF. V usage is TRBV20-1 and J usage is TRBJ1-6; the match to TRBD1 covers 7 bases. This CDR3 comprises 18 residues. The ends lost 6 bases at V and 0 bases at J; junction bases unmatched: 14. Per germline, CDR1 DFQATT and CDR2 SNEGSKA (reference sequence).

This sequence joins TRBV29-1 and TRBJ1-1; TRBD1 might be the D (6 bases). The V and J ends lost 6 bases and 4 bases respectively, with 18 bases between them. Germline values: CDR1 SQVTM, CDR2 ANQGSEA. This CDR3 has 14 amino acids. The CDR3 nucleotides read TGCAGCGTGCGCGAGAGGACAGTGAGCACTGAAGCTTTCTTT. Its translation is CSVRERTVSTEAFF.

This clonotype has a count of ten or more. This chain connects TRBV27 to TRBJ2-1, with TRBD1 matching 7 bases. The CDR3 is 16 amino acids. Germline CDR1 reads MNHEY; CDR2 reads SMNVEV (reference sequence). The trim removed 5 bases at V and 6 bases at J, leaving 13 bases unmatched. The CDR3 region is CASSMSQTGLLNEQFF. The CDR3 region has the DNA TGTGCCAGCAGTATGTCCCAGACAGGGCTTCTCAATGAGCAGTTCTTC.

This chain connects TRBV6-1 to TRBJ2-7; TRBD2 matches at 8 bases. CDR1 is MNHNS, CDR2 SASEGT, per germline. This CDR3 spans 16 amino acids. The trim removed 0 bases at V and 2 bases at J, leaving 6 bases unmatched. CDR3 bases: TGTGCCAGCAGTGAAGCGCCCGGGGGGGCCCCCTACGAGCAGTACTTC. This gives the protein CASSEAPGGAPYEQYF.

There are many counts of this clonotype. The chain is built from TRBV20-1 and TRBJ2-6; the D is unclear. The CDR3 runs to 17 residues. Per the germline V gene, CDR1 is DFQATT and CDR2 is SNEGSKA (reference sequence). V was cut by 0 bases and J by 1 base, with 13 bases left in between. CDR3 bases: TGCAGTGCTAGAGACCGAAAAACAGCTTCTGGGGCCAACGTCCTGACTTTC. It is translated as CSARDRKTASGANVLTF.